This T cell receptor (beta chain) was identified in a study of blood T cell repertoires in COVID-19. Study background: The origin of the acute and convalescent COVID-19 samples was the United States, Italy and Spain. In each case, the material was cDNA or gDNA derived from T cells, B-cell-depleted T cells, or PBMCs.

Unmatched junction bases numbered 4, after V lost 5 bases and J lost 4 bases. This CDR3 has 14 amino acids. Per germline, CDR1 LNHDA and CDR2 SQIVND (reference sequence). Per the original methods: Estimation of nucleated cell counts relied on the amplification of reference gene primers. Libraries were prepared by immunoSEQ multiplex PCR; TCRdb keeps only in-frame clonotypes and omits some of them. The V and J calls and the clone size are those of that table, but D and trimming were determined from the DNA. The repertoire holds fewer than 100,000 clones, with about nine tenths as singletons. Sequencing was done on a sample of peripheral blood. This receptor was taken from a woman aged 45-59 years in a cohort sampled during active COVID-19. This rearrangement joins TRBV19 to TRBJ1-5, with 8 bases lining up with TRBD1. CDR3 in amino acids: CASSFDRGNQPQHF. For the CDR3, the DNA is TGTGCCAGTAGTTTTGACAGGGGTAATCAGCCCCAGCATTTT.